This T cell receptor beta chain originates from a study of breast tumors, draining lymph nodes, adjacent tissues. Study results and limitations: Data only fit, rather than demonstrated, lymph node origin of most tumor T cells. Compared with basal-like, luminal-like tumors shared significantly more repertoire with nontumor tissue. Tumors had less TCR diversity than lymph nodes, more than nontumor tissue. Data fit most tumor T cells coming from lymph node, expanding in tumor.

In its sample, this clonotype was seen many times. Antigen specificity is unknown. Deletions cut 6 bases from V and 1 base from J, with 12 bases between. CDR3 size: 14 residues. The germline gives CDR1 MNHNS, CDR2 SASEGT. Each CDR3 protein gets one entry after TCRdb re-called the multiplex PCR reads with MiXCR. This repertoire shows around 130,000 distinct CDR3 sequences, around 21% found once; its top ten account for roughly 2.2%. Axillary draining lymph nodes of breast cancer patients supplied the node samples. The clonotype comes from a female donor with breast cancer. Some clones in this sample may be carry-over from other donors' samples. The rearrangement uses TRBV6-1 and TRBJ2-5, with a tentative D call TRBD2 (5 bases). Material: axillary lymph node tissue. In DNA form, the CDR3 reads TGTGCCAGCAGAGCCCCGGGGAGCCAAGAGACCCAGTACTTC. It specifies CASRAPGSQETQYF.